This passage covers 32 T cell receptor beta chains from one sample sequenced in a study of shared clonotypes between healthy human individuals. The protocol was immunoSEQ multiplex PCR, while the TCRdb copy is restricted to in-frame clones and leaves out a portion. The sample yields more than 1 million clones, 75% to 80% seen once. The specimen was memory CD4+ T cells from PBMCs. Specified subset: CD45RA-negative fraction. The source is a man aged 18-30 years in good health. Some clones in this sample may be carry-over from other donors' samples.

The rearrangement joins TRBV7-9 to TRBJ2-1; weak D call: TRBD2 (5 bases). Trimming stripped 1 base from V and 8 bases from J, with 18 bases between. This CDR3 is 16 amino acids long. The germline V gene encodes CDR1 SEHNR and CDR2 FQNEAQ (reference sequence). CDR3 in amino acids: CASSLGQAAPQDEQFF. The CDR3 nucleotides read TGTGCCAGCAGCTTAGGACAAGCGGCCCCCCAGGATGAGCAGTTCTTC.

The chain employs TRBV19 and TRBJ2-6; no definite D call. CDR1 and CDR2 from the germline V gene are LNHDA and SQIVND (reference sequence). The CDR3 is 15 residues long. Trimming stripped 5 bases from V and 1 base from J, with 9 bases between. The CDR3 DNA reads TGTGCCAGTAGTCGTCTTCCATCTGGGGCCAACGTCCTGACTTTC. Amino acids: CASSRLPSGANVLTF.

The chain uses TRBV7-2 and TRBJ2-2; 9 positions match TRBD2. The CDR3 is 16 amino acids. CDR1 is SGHTA and CDR2 is FQGNSA in the germline V gene. With 7 bases clipped from V and 6 bases from J, the junction kept 12 bases outside the gene matches. Written as DNA, the CDR3 is TGTGCCAGCACCGGAGGGGGTAGCGGGAGAGCCGGGGAGCTGTTTTTT. Translated, it gives CASTGGGSGRAGELFF.

The gene calls are TRBV5-1 and TRBJ2-6; 7 bases match TRBD1. The ends lost 3 bases at V and 2 bases at J; junction bases unmatched: 2. Per the germline V gene, CDR1 is SGHRS and CDR2 is YFSETQ. The CDR3 is made up of 15 amino acids. CDR3 in DNA: TGCGCCAGCAGCTGGGACAGAGCTGGGGCCAACGTCCTGACTTTC. Amino acid sequence: CASSWDRAGANVLTF.

In this sample, this clone turned up once. The genes are TRBV11-1 and TRBJ1-1; 8 positions match TRBD1. Trimming took 4 bases from V and 7 from J; bases not matched to a gene: 11. The CDR3 has 15 residues. Germline lookup yields CDR1 SGHAT and CDR2 FQDESV (reference sequence). CDR3 DNA: TGTGCCAGCAGCTCGGAGGTCAGGGGGCCTTTTGAAGCTTTCTTT. It translates to CASSSEVRGPFEAFF.

The chain employs TRBV18 and TRBJ1-5, with D unresolved. CDR3 length equals 13 residues. Germline V gives CDR1 KGHSH, CDR2 LQKENI. V lost 6 bases and J 4 bases, leaving 10 bases between the germline ends. The CDR3 coding sequence is TGTGCCAGCTCTCTAGACCTGAATCAGCCCCAGCATTTT. This translates into CASSLDLNQPQHF.

Of note for this clone: Other nucleotide sequences from this sample produce the same CDR3. The chain combines TRBV6-6 with TRBJ1-1, with a tentative D call TRBD1 (5 bases). CDR1 and CDR2 from the germline V gene are MNHNY and SVGAGI (reference sequence). CDR3 length: 13 amino acids. V lost 2 bases, J lost 2 bases, and 6 bases lay in between. The CDR3 is CASSYGGNTEAFF. CDR3 DNA sequence: TGTGCCAGCAGTTACGGGGGTAACACTGAAGCTTTCTTT.

This chain links TRBV27 with TRBJ1-1; a weak D match, TRBD1 (5 bases). The CDR3 is 15 residues long. Germline V gene data show CDR1 as MNHEY and CDR2 as SMNVEV (reference sequence). The ends were cut back, 0 bases at V and 2 bases at J, with 10 bases in the middle. The CDR3 DNA follows: TGTGCCAGCAGTTTATCCTCAGGGTACAACACTGAAGCTTTCTTT. This sequence encodes CASSLSSGYNTEAFF.

This chain connects TRBV5-1 to TRBJ2-7; no clear D gene. The germline CDR1 and CDR2 sequences are SGHRS and YFSETQ. The CDR3 has 15 residues. V was cut by 0 bases and J by 0 bases, with 10 bases left in between. DNA of the CDR3: TGCGCCAGCAGCTTGGCCGCAGGTCCCTCCTACGAGCAGTACTTC. Translated, it gives CASSLAAGPSYEQYF.

The chain employs TRBV28 and TRBJ2-1; 8 bases are shared with TRBD2. Germline values: CDR1 MDHEN, CDR2 SYDVKM. The CDR3 runs to 15 residues. The junction had 5 bases not matched to a gene; V was cut back by 4 bases and J by 3 bases. The CDR3 protein is CASSSGGRLYNEQFF. The CDR3 region has the DNA TGTGCCAGCAGTTCGGGAGGGAGGCTCTACAATGAGCAGTTCTTC.

The V call is TRBV5-1, the J call TRBJ1-4; D is possibly TRBD1 (6 bases). The V end was cut by 3 bases, the J end by 7 bases, with 10 bases between. Germline V gives CDR1 SGHRS, CDR2 YFSETQ. CDR3 length equals 13 residues. Here the CDR3 DNA reads TGCGCCAGCAGCTGGGACAATGGTGAAAAACTGTTTTTT. Amino acid sequence: CASSWDNGEKLFF. The full variable domain, in which reference TRBV5-1 and TRBJ1-4 provide the parts outside the CDR3, is KAGVTQTPRYLIKTRGQQVTLSCSPISGHRSVSWYQQTPGQGLQFLFEYFSETQRNKGNFPGRFSGRQFSNSRSEMNVSTLELGDSALYLCASSWDNGEKLFFGSGTQLSVL.

With regard to this clone: The sample holds other DNA sequences that translate to the same CDR3. This chain links TRBV5-1 with TRBJ1-1; D is possibly TRBD1 (5 bases). Germline V CDR1 and CDR2: SGHRS, YFSETQ. CDR3 size: 13 residues. Trimming stripped 0 bases from V and 6 bases from J, with 9 bases between. The CDR3 loop is CASSLGGDPEAFF. CDR3 bases: TGCGCCAGCAGCTTGGGCGGGGACCCTGAAGCTTTCTTT.

This clone was seen once. The J gene is TRBJ2-2, the V gene TRBV4-2; D call uncertain. The CDR3 extends over 14 amino acids. The V gene's germline CDR1 is LGHNA and CDR2 YNFKEQ. Trimming took off 1 base at V and 8 bases at J, with 11 bases between the two ends. In nucleotides, the CDR3 is TGTGCCAGCAGCCAAGTACGGCCCCCGGGGGAGCTGTTTTTT. It codes for CASSQVRPPGELFF.

The chain carries TRBV18 and TRBJ1-3; 9 bases match TRBD1. J was trimmed by 5 bases and V by 3 bases; bases with no gene match: 14. The CDR3 is 18 residues long. Germline values: CDR1 KGHSH, CDR2 LQKENI. For the CDR3, the DNA is TGTGCCAGCTCACCTACGACCAAACAACAGGGGGCCAGAAACACCATATATTTT. The encoded protein is CASSPTTKQQGARNTIYF. The full variable domain, in which reference TRBV18 and TRBJ1-3 provide the parts outside the CDR3, is NAGVMQNPRHLVRRRGQEARLRCSPMKGHSHVYWYRQLPEEGLKFMVYLQKENIIDESGMPKERFSAEFPKEGPSILRIQQVVRGDSAAYFCASSPTTKQQGARNTIYFGEGSWLTVV.

This chain links TRBV9 with TRBJ2-1; TRBD2 matches at 10 bases. Germline V gene data show CDR1 as SGDLS and CDR2 as YYNGEE. The V segment lost 0 bases and the J segment 14 bases; nucleotides outside the gene matches: 8. CDR3 length: 14 residues. The CDR3 sequence is CASSVDEREGKEFF. The CDR3 coding sequence is TGTGCCAGCAGCGTAGACGAGCGGGAGGGCAAGGAGTTCTTC.

The genes are TRBV5-1 and TRBJ2-7, with TRBD2 identical over 10 bases. The germline V gene encodes CDR1 SGHRS and CDR2 YFSETQ. This CDR3 has 15 residues. Trimming cost V 4 bases and J 5 bases; bases outside gene matches: 9. The CDR3 region is CASSQLAGESNEQYF. The CDR3 DNA sequence: TGCGCCAGCAGCCAGCTAGCGGGAGAATCCAACGAGCAGTACTTC.

This chain connects TRBV5-1 to TRBJ2-7; the D is unclear. V lost 1 base, J lost 1 base, and 6 bases lay in between. The CDR3 extends over 13 amino acids. Germline assignment: CDR1 SGHRS and CDR2 YFSETQ. The CDR3 reads CASSLFSSYEQYF. Here the CDR3 DNA reads TGCGCCAGCAGCTTGTTCTCATCCTACGAGCAGTACTTC.

The J gene is TRBJ2-1, the V gene TRBV10-1; D possibly corresponds to TRBD1 (5 bases). This CDR3 has 15 amino acids. Germline V gene lookup returns CDR1 WNHNN and CDR2 SYGVQD (reference sequence). The V end was cut by 5 bases, the J end by 6 bases, with 17 bases between. The CDR3 sequence is CASSPAPGHLNEQFF. The DNA for the CDR3 is TGCGCCAGCAGTCCAGCCCCTGGACACCTCAATGAGCAGTTCTTC.

This clone was seen a handful of times. In nucleotides, the CDR3 is TGTGCCAGCAGTCTCCAGGCCGGACAGGGCGGCGAGCAGTACTTC. It codes for CASSLQAGQGGEQYF. The V gene is TRBV6-6, the J gene TRBJ2-7; 8 bases map to TRBD1. The CDR3 extends over 15 amino acids. Germline V gene sequence: CDR1 MNHNY, CDR2 SVGAGI (reference sequence). V dropped 5 bases and J dropped 6; count of bases not matched to a gene: 12.

A word on this clone: Distinct nucleotide sequences in the sample also encode this CDR3. The chain uses TRBV18 and TRBJ2-5; D perhaps matches TRBD1 (6 bases). The CDR3 has 13 residues. The ends were cut back, 6 bases at V and 5 bases at J, with 13 bases in the middle. Germline V gives CDR1 KGHSH, CDR2 LQKENI. The CDR3 coding sequence is TGTGCCAGCTCCCCAGGGACACGGGAGACCCAGTACTTC. This translates into CASSPGTRETQYF.

The V and J genes are TRBV6-5 and TRBJ2-5; tentative D call: TRBD2 (5 bases). This CDR3 region has 13 residues. Germline CDR1 is MNHEY and CDR2 is SVGAGI. V lost 5 bases to trimming and J lost 4 bases, with 11 bases between them. In DNA, the CDR3 is TGTGCCAGCAGTGGCCCGGGGTCAGAGACCCAGTACTTC. Translating it yields CASSGPGSETQYF.

V usage is TRBV7-9 and J usage is TRBJ2-2; TRBD2 aligns across 7 bases. The ends lost 5 bases at V and 4 bases at J; junction bases unmatched: 7. Germline assignment: CDR1 SEHNR and CDR2 FQNEAQ (reference sequence). This CDR3 has 15 amino acids. The CDR3 DNA reads TGTGCCAGCAGCCCTAGGGGAGGGGTCACCGGGGAGCTGTTTTTT. It yields the protein CASSPRGGVTGELFF.

This chain connects TRBV15 to TRBJ2-1, with TRBD2 identical over 11 bases. Looked up from germline, CDR1 is LNHNV and CDR2 is YYDKDF (reference sequence). CDR3 length: 16 amino acids. Losses at the gene ends were 4 bases for V and 8 bases for J; bases not matched to a gene: 10. This CDR3 is CATSKLAGASPHEQFF. Here the CDR3 DNA reads TGTGCCACCAGCAAACTAGCGGGAGCCTCCCCGCATGAGCAGTTCTTC. Full variable domain (remainder filled in from reference TRBV15 and TRBJ2-1): DAMVIQNPRYQVTQFGKPVTLSCSQTLNHNVMYWYQQKSSQAPKLLFHYYDKDFNNEADTPDNFQSRRPNTSFCFLDIRSPGLGDTAMYLCATSKLAGASPHEQFFGPGTRLTVL.

The DNA of the CDR3 is TGCGCCAGCAGCTTACAGATGTCGAGCACCGGGGAGCTGTTTTTT. Translating it yields CASSLQMSSTGELFF. The chain has TRBV5-1 and TRBJ2-2; D not resolved. The CDR3 runs to 15 residues. Germline loops: CDR1 SGHRS, CDR2 YFSETQ. Trimming removed 2 bases from V and 4 bases from J, with 12 bases in between.

The chain employs TRBV19 and TRBJ2-4; no clear D gene. Germline V gives CDR1 LNHDA, CDR2 SQIVND (reference sequence). The length of the CDR3 is 12 residues. V was cut by 10 bases and J by 8 bases, with 15 bases left in between. The CDR3 loop is CATRSRGDIQYF. The DNA for the CDR3 is TGTGCCACCAGAAGTCGAGGTGACATTCAGTACTTC.

The V gene is TRBV30, the J gene TRBJ1-3; D unclear. Per the germline V gene, CDR1 is GTSNPN and CDR2 is SVGIG (reference sequence). The CDR3 length is 13 residues. Deletions cut 3 bases from V and 0 bases from J, with 6 bases between. The CDR3 DNA sequence: TGTGCCTGGAGGAGCCGCTCTGGAAACACCATATATTTT. Translating gives CAWRSRSGNTIYF. Full variable domain (rest looked up from reference TRBV30 and TRBJ1-3): SQTIHQWPATLVQPVGSPLSLECTVEGTSNPNLYWYRQAAGRGLQLLFYSVGIGQISSEVPQNLSASRPQDRQFILSSKKLLLSDSGFYLCAWRSRSGNTIYFGEGSWLTVV.

The genes are TRBV5-5 and TRBJ2-3; the match to TRBD2 covers 8 bases. The V and J ends lost 4 bases and 0 bases, in that order; junction bases with no gene match: 13. Germline CDR1 is SGHKS and CDR2 is YYEKEE (reference sequence). The CDR3 is made up of 18 amino acids. CDR3 in DNA: TGTGCCAGCAGCCCTACGCCCCAGCGGGGGTTTAGCACAGATACGCAGTATTTT. It codes for CASSPTPQRGFSTDTQYF.

This chain uses TRBV27 with TRBJ2-7; maybe TRBD2 (6 bases). Germline loops: CDR1 MNHEY, CDR2 SMNVEV (reference sequence). This CDR3 comprises 11 residues. V was cut by 10 bases and J by 7 bases, with 14 bases left in between. CDR3 DNA: TGTGCCACCCGTTTGCGGGGAGAGCAGTACTTC. It yields the protein CATRLRGEQYF.

The chain recombines TRBV7-9 with TRBJ1-3; D call uncertain. Trimming took 5 bases from V and 1 from J, leaving 12 bases between them. The CDR3 is 15 amino acids. Germline CDR1 reads SEHNR; CDR2 reads FQNEAQ (reference sequence). CDR3 region: CASSPEEVSGNTIYF. The DNA for the CDR3 is TGTGCCAGCAGCCCGGAGGAGGTGTCTGGAAACACCATATATTTT.

The chain couples TRBV7-3 to TRBJ1-1; D unclear. There are 14 residues in the CDR3. Between the trimmed V and J ends, which lost 5 bases and 4 bases, there was a span of 14 bases. The V gene's germline CDR1 is SGHTA and CDR2 FQGTGA. The DNA of the CDR3 is TGTGCCAGCAGCCCCCATCCCATTAGCACTGAAGCTTTCTTT. This gives the protein CASSPHPISTEAFF.

The chain's CDR3 is CASSMMDSGKLFF. The CDR3 DNA reads TGTGCCAGCAGCATGATGGACAGCGGAAAACTGTTTTTT. The rearrangement uses TRBV7-2 and TRBJ1-4, with D possibly being TRBD1 (6 bases). Germline assignment: CDR1 SGHTA and CDR2 FQGNSA. This CDR3 comprises 13 residues. Trimming removed 5 bases from V and 10 bases from J, with 14 bases in between.

This sequence joins TRBV7-3 and TRBJ1-2, with 10 positions matching TRBD1. This CDR3 comprises 16 residues. In germline, CDR1 is SGHTA, CDR2 FQGTGA. J lost 10 bases, V lost 3 bases, and 14 bases had no gene match. CDR3 sequence: CASSLWDSGTGVDYTF. The CDR3 nucleotides are TGTGCCAGCAGCTTGTGGGACAGCGGGACAGGGGTTGACTACACCTTC. Full variable domain (rest looked up from reference TRBV7-3 and TRBJ1-2): GAGVSQTPSNKVTEKGKYVELRCDPISGHTALYWYRQSLGQGPEFLIYFQGTGAADDSGLPNDRFFAVRPEGSVSTLKIQRTERGDSAVYLCASSLWDSGTGVDYTFGSGTRLTVV.